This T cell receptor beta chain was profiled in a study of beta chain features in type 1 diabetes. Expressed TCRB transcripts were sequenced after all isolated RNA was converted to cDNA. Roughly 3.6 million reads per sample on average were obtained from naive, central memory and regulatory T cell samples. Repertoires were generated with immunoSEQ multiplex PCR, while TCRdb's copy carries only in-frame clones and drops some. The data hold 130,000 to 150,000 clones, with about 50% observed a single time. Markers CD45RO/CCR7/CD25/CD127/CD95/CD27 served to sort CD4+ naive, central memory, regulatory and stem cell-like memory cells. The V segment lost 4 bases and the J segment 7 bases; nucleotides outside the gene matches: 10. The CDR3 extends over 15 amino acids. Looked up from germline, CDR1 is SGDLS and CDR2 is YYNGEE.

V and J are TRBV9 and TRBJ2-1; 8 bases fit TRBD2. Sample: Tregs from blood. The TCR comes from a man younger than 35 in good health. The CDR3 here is CASSPQERETNEQFF. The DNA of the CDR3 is TGTGCCAGCAGCCCCCAGGAGCGGGAGACGAATGAGCAGTTCTTC.